The 11 T cell receptor beta chains reported below all come from one sample, sequenced in a study of T cell responses to AZD1222 COVID-19 vaccine. Assay: immunoSEQ multiplex PCR; the TCRdb copy retains only in-frame clones and omits some. Here the sample spans roughly 93,000 clones, around 90% being singletons. This material consisted of peripheral blood, taken 28 days after the second AZD1222 dose. These receptors all stem from an adult who received the AZD1222 COVID-19 vaccine.

In DNA, the CDR3 is TGTGCCAGCAGCTCGCTGGGGCAGGGGCTCCAAGAGACCCAGTACTTC. Translated, it gives CASSSLGQGLQETQYF. J is TRBJ2-5 and V is TRBV6-2 or TRBV6-3, with TRBD1 as a possible D gene (6 bases). Germline V gene sequence: CDR1 MNHEY, CDR2 SVGEGT. Between the trimmed V and J ends, which lost 6 bases and 1 base, there was a span of 18 bases. The CDR3 runs to 16 residues.

V gene TRBV4-1 combines with J gene TRBJ1-6; D might be TRBD1 (5 bases). CDR3 size: 16 residues. The germline gives CDR1 MGHRA, CDR2 YSYEKL. V was shortened by 5 bases and J by 4 bases, with 15 bases between the two germline ends. As DNA, the CDR3 is TGCGCCAGCAGCACAACGGGGGAAACTTATAATTCACCCCTCCACTTT. Protein: CASSTTGETYNSPLHF.

The sample holds a few counts of this clone. The CDR3 DNA follows: TGTGCCAGCAGCTTGGAACAGGACATCTTCAATCAGCCCCAGCATTTT. The encoded protein is CASSLEQDIFNQPQHF. The J gene is TRBJ1-5, the V gene TRBV5-6, with TRBD1 as a possible D gene (5 bases). Trimming left V 0 bases short and J 3 bases short, with 13 bases between. Looked up from germline, CDR1 is SGHDT and CDR2 is YYEEEE. There are 16 residues in the CDR3.

The chain combines TRBV2 with TRBJ2-7; maybe TRBD1 (5 bases). Germline CDR1 SNHLY, CDR2 FYNNEI. The germline V and J ends were trimmed by 3 bases and 6 bases, with 9 bases remaining between them. The CDR3 has 12 residues. CDR3 DNA: TGTGCCAGCAGTGAGCAGGGCTCCGAGCAGTACGTC. This codes for CASSEQGSEQYV.

The V gene is TRBV12-3 or TRBV12-4, the J gene TRBJ1-1; D is ambiguous. V gave up 6 bases and J gave up 4 bases, with 6 bases separating them. The CDR3 totals 11 residues. The CDR3 here is CASRVGTEAFF. The CDR3 DNA follows: TGTGCCAGCAGGGTGGGCACTGAAGCTTTCTTT.

In nucleotides, the CDR3 is TGTGCCTGGAGTGTGGTTACCGGGGAGCTGTTTTTT. It is translated as CAWSVVTGELFF. The genes are TRBV30 and TRBJ2-2, with D unclear. Germline V lookup: CDR1 GTSNPN, CDR2 SVGIG (reference sequence). This CDR3 comprises 12 residues. V lost 0 bases to trimming and J lost 5 bases, with 4 bases between them.

This rearrangement joins TRBV2 to TRBJ1-2, with 7 nucleotides matching TRBD1. The germline V gene encodes CDR1 SNHLY and CDR2 FYNNEI. The CDR3 covers 13 residues. Trimming cost V 4 bases and J 4 bases; bases outside gene matches: 3. The CDR3 sequence: CASSVDRIYGYTF. CDR3 DNA sequence: TGTGCCAGCAGTGTGGACAGGATCTATGGCTACACCTTC.

The chain joins TRBV4-2 to TRBJ2-1; 14 bases line up with TRBD2. Germline V lookup: CDR1 LGHNA, CDR2 YNFKEQ. There are 16 residues in the CDR3. V gave up 3 bases and J gave up 2 bases; unmatched junction bases: 0. CDR3 DNA sequence: TGTGCCAGCAGCCAGACTAGCGGGGGGGCCTACAATGAGCAGTTCTTC. Translated: CASSQTSGGAYNEQFF.

The J gene is TRBJ2-5, the V gene TRBV5-5; D uncertain. The V gene's germline CDR1 is SGHKS and CDR2 YYEKEE (reference sequence). The CDR3 loop spans 13 amino acids. The V and J ends lost 4 bases and 5 bases respectively, with 12 bases between them. CDR3 DNA sequence: TGTGCCAGCAGCCCACGGACGAGGGAGACCCAGTACTTC. Translated: CASSPRTRETQYF.

This sequence joins TRBV24-1 and TRBJ2-1; TRBD1 aligns across 10 bases. Germline V lookup: CDR1 KGHDR, CDR2 SFDVKD. Trimming cost V 7 bases and J 9 bases; bases outside gene matches: 11. The CDR3 has 15 residues. The CDR3 DNA is TGTGCCACCAGCGGACCCGGGACAGGGGTTCCTGAGCAGTTCTTC. Encoded protein: CATSGPGTGVPEQFF.

CDR3 in amino acids: CASSQGGGTGELFF. The DNA for the CDR3 is TGTGCCAGCAGCCAAGGAGGGGGCACCGGGGAGCTGTTTTTT. The genes are TRBV4-2 and TRBJ2-2; D perhaps matches TRBD1 (6 bases). Trimming removed 1 base at V and 4 bases at J, with 7 bases between. CDR1 and CDR2 (germline): LGHNA, YNFKEQ. The CDR3 length is 14 residues.